The 10 T cell receptor beta chains presented below share a single source sample, sequenced in a study of T cell changes during pregnancy in multiple sclerosis. Produced via immunoSEQ multiplex PCR; TCRdb's table is partial and in-frame only. This repertoire shows 130,000 or so clones, 90% to 96% found once; its top ten account for more than 0.4%. Sequences were derived from peripheral blood, sampled after pregnancy. The receptors were gathered from a female donor with multiple sclerosis, enrolled in a pregnancy study.

The V call is TRBV28, the J call TRBJ2-3; tentatively, D is TRBD1 (6 bases). There are 15 residues in the CDR3. V shed 3 bases and J shed 2 bases, with 12 bases lying between them. CDR1 is MDHEN, CDR2 SYDVKM, per germline. DNA of the CDR3: TGTGCCAGCAGTTTCAGGGTGGGGGCCACAGATACGCAGTATTTT. Its protein is CASSFRVGATDTQYF. Variable domain in full (rest from reference TRBV28 and TRBJ2-3): DVKVTQSSRYLVKRTGEKVFLECVQDMDHENMFWYRQDPGLGLRLIYFSYDVKMKEKGDIPEGYSVSREKKERFSLILESASTNQTSMYLCASSFRVGATDTQYFGPGTRLTVL.

The CDR3 spells CASGLDGLSNEQFF. The CDR3 bases are TGTGCTAGTGGTTTGGACGGACTGAGCAATGAGCAGTTCTTC. The chain carries TRBV12-5 and TRBJ2-1; TRBD2 might be the D (5 bases). Trimming removed 1 base at V and 6 bases at J, with 10 bases between. Germline V gives CDR1 LGHNT, CDR2 FRNRAP. The CDR3 consists of 14 residues.

The chain employs TRBV19 and TRBJ2-1; a possible D gene is TRBD2 (6 bases). The germline gives CDR1 LNHDA, CDR2 SQIVND (reference sequence). The CDR3 runs 16 residues. The V and J ends lost 1 base and 0 bases respectively, with 10 bases between them. The CDR3 region has the DNA TGTGCCAGTAGTATAGGCGGGATAAGCTCCTACAATGAGCAGTTCTTC. Translated, it gives CASSIGGISSYNEQFF.

This chain joins TRBV28 and TRBJ1-5; D gene ambiguous. The V gene lost 7 bases and the J gene lost 4 bases, with 14 bases spanning the gap. The V gene's germline CDR1 is MDHEN and CDR2 SYDVKM. The CDR3 length is 14 residues. This CDR3 reads CASTTPGINQPQHF. The CDR3 DNA sequence: TGTGCCAGCACTACCCCCGGGATAAATCAGCCCCAGCATTTT.

The chain employs TRBV18 and TRBJ2-2; 8 nucleotides agree with TRBD2. V lost 2 bases, J lost 4 bases, and 3 bases stayed unmatched. The V gene's germline CDR1 is KGHSH and CDR2 LQKENI. The CDR3 sequence is 15 residues long. CDR3 amino acids: CASSPRTSSTGELFF. The CDR3 nucleotides are TGTGCCAGCTCACCAAGGACTAGCAGCACCGGGGAGCTGTTTTTT. Looking up the rest from reference TRBV18 and TRBJ2-2 gives the full variable domain: NAGVMQNPRHLVRRRGQEARLRCSPMKGHSHVYWYRQLPEEGLKFMVYLQKENIIDESGMPKERFSAEFPKEGPSILRIQQVVRGDSAAYFCASSPRTSSTGELFFGEGSRLTVL.

Details on this clone: At one end, the junction sequence differs from germline, possibly due to a read error. The chain is built from TRBV5-5 and TRBJ2-7; TRBD2 aligns across 12 bases. The CDR3 spans 18 residues. Germline CDR1 SGHKS, CDR2 YYEKEE (reference sequence). CDR3 sequence (DNA): TGTGCCAGCAGCCATTGGACTAGCGGGACGCCTTCCTCCTCCGAGCAGTACTTC. Its translation: CASSHWTSGTPSSSEQYF. Based on the CDR3 plus reference TRBV5-5 and TRBJ2-7, the full variable domain is DAGVTQSPTHLIKTRGQQVTLRCSPISGHKSVSWYQQVLGQGPQFIFQYYEKEERGRGNFPDRFSARQFPNYSSELNVNALLLGDSALYLCASSHWTSGTPSSSEQYFGPGTRLTVT.

The chain uses TRBV7-2 and TRBJ2-6, with TRBD1 matching 7 bases. CDR1 and CDR2 from the germline V gene are SGHTA and FQGNSA. CDR3 length: 15 residues. With 5 bases clipped from V and 2 bases from J, the junction kept 3 bases outside the gene matches. The DNA of the CDR3 is TGTGCCAGCAGCCGAGACAGGGCTGGGGCCAACGTCCTGACTTTC. Residues: CASSRDRAGANVLTF.

The rearrangement joins TRBV11-3 to TRBJ2-7; D may be TRBD1 (5 bases). Germline V gene data show CDR1 as SGHNT and CDR2 as YENEEA. The CDR3 length is 15 residues. Trimming shortened V by 1 base and J by 2 bases, and 12 bases separated the two germline ends. As DNA, the CDR3 is TGTGCCAGCAGCTTAGGAGCAGCAGGGCCCTACGAGCAGTACTTC. It translates to CASSLGAAGPYEQYF.

The rearrangement links TRBV27 to TRBJ1-5; 7 bases fit TRBD1. After removal of 6 bases from V and 1 base from J, the junction contained 6 bases not matched to a gene. Germline assignment: CDR1 MNHEY and CDR2 SMNVEV (reference sequence). There are 15 residues in the CDR3. The CDR3 DNA follows: TGTGCCAGCAGACAACGACAGGGAAGCAATCAGCCCCAGCATTTT. Translated, it gives CASRQRQGSNQPQHF.

The V and J genes are TRBV11-2 and TRBJ1-2, with 8 nucleotides matching TRBD1. The CDR3 is made up of 13 amino acids. V shed 8 bases, J shed 4 bases, and the junction held 6 bases outside the gene matches. Germline V gives CDR1 SGHAT, CDR2 FQNNGV. The CDR3 region is CASSRQGFYGYTF. CDR3 DNA: TGTGCCAGCTCCAGACAGGGGTTCTATGGCTACACCTTC.